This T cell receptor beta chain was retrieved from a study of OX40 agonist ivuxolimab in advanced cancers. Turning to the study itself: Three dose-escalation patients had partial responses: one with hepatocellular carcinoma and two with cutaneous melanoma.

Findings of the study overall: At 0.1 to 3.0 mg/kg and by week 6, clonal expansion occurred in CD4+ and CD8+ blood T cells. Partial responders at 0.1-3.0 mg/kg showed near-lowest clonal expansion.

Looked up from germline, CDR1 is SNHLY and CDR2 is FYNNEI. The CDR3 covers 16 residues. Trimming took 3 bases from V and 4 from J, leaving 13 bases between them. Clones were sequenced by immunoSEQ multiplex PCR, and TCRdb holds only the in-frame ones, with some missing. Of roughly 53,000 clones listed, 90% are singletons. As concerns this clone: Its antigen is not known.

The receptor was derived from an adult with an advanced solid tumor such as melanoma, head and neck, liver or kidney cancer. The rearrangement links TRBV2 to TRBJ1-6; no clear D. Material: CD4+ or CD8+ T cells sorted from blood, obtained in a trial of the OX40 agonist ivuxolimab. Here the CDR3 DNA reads TGTGCCAGCAGTGATCCCATGCAGGCATATAATTCACCCCTCCACTTT. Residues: CASSDPMQAYNSPLHF.